This record looks at one TCR beta chain sequence and its context. How the authors handled the data: Estimation of nucleated cell counts was performed using reference gene primer amplification. Clones were sequenced by immunoSEQ multiplex PCR, and TCRdb holds only the in-frame ones, with some missing. The V and J calls and clone size are taken from that table; D and trimming were inferred from the DNA. The table lists about 93,000 clones, approximately 86% of them singletons. Trimming took 5 bases from V and 2 from J, leaving 9 bases between them. CDR3 size: 13 residues. The germline V gene encodes CDR1 MDHEN and CDR2 SYDVKM. This sample is drawn from a study of blood T cell repertoires in COVID-19. Study as a whole: COVID-19 samples, acute and convalescent, were from the United States, Italy and Spain. PBMCs, B-cell-depleted T cells, or T cells were the source of the cDNA or gDNA that made up the material.

The source is a woman at least 80 years old with acute or convalescent COVID-19. This rearrangement joins TRBV28 to TRBJ1-2; D call uncertain. Sequencing was carried out using peripheral blood. The chain's CDR3 is CASSRGGNYGYTF. CDR3 DNA: TGTGCCAGCAGTCGGGGTGGAAACTATGGCTACACCTTC.